The 24 T cell receptor beta chains presented below share a single source sample, sequenced in a study of shared clonotypes between healthy human individuals. Libraries were prepared by immunoSEQ multiplex PCR; TCRdb keeps only in-frame clonotypes and omits some of them. The table shows 950,000 to 1,100,000 clones, with roughly 70% occurring only once. The specimen sequenced was memory CD4+ T cells sorted from blood. Sample subset: CD45RA-negative fraction. These receptors were obtained from a man aged 18 to 30 in good health.

The genes are TRBV18 and TRBJ1-1; maybe TRBD1 (6 bases). This CDR3 spans 12 amino acids. Germline CDR1 KGHSH, CDR2 LQKENI. V was cut by 4 bases and J by 7 bases, with 10 bases left in between. The CDR3: CASSLGQSEAFF. In nucleotides, the CDR3 is TGTGCCAGCTCACTAGGACAGAGTGAAGCTTTCTTT.

The V gene is TRBV5-1, the J gene TRBJ2-5, with a tentative D call TRBD1 (5 bases). The CDR3 sequence is 14 residues long. Between the trimmed V and J ends, which lost 4 bases and 2 bases, there was a span of 12 bases. Germline CDR1 reads SGHRS; CDR2 reads YFSETQ. Written as DNA, the CDR3 is TGCGCCAGCAGCGCGAGCGCAGGGCAAGAGACCCAGTACTTC. It specifies CASSASAGQETQYF.

The gene calls are TRBV19 and TRBJ1-4; D unresolved. Per germline, CDR1 LNHDA and CDR2 SQIVND (reference sequence). V was trimmed by 6 bases and J by 0 bases, leaving 11 bases between them. The CDR3 loop spans 15 amino acids. CDR3 protein: CASRVGTATNEKLFF. DNA of the CDR3: TGTGCCAGTAGGGTCGGAACAGCAACTAATGAAAAACTGTTTTTT.

The J gene is TRBJ1-1, the V gene TRBV29-1; a weak D match, TRBD1 (5 bases). The germline V gene encodes CDR1 SQVTM and CDR2 ANQGSEA. This CDR3 contains 13 residues. With 7 bases removed from V and 1 base from J, the gap between germline ends came to 13 bases. This CDR3 is CSADSQENTEAFF. As DNA, the CDR3 is TGCAGCGCTGACAGCCAGGAGAACACTGAAGCTTTCTTT. The complete variable domain, with remaining parts taken from reference TRBV29-1 and TRBJ1-1, reads SAVISQKPSRDICQRGTSLTIQCQVDSQVTMMFWYRQQPGQSLTLIATANQGSEATYESGFVIDKFPISRPNLTFSTLTVSNMSPEDSSIYLCSADSQENTEAFFGQGTRLTVV.

V usage is TRBV7-8 and J usage is TRBJ1-4, with D perhaps matching TRBD1 (6 bases). V dropped 5 bases and J dropped 2 bases, with 15 bases sitting between them. The CDR3 length is 16 residues. The V gene's germline CDR1 is SGHVS and CDR2 FQNEAQ. The CDR3 DNA is TGTGCCAGCAGCCCTAGTGGGGGGCGGACTAATGAAAAACTGTTTTTT. Protein: CASSPSGGRTNEKLFF.

The sample holds a few counts of this clone. V usage is TRBV10-2 and J usage is TRBJ1-1; the match to TRBD1 covers 7 bases. The germline CDR1 and CDR2 sequences are WSHSY and SAAADI. After removal of 5 bases from V and 11 bases from J, the junction contained 14 bases not matched to a gene. The length of the CDR3 is 14 residues. The CDR3 coding sequence is TGCGCCAGCAGTAACCTCGGGGACAGCCTGAGGGCTTTCTTT. The encoded protein is CASSNLGDSLRAFF.

The rearrangement joins TRBV5-1 to TRBJ2-5, with 7 bases matching TRBD1. J was trimmed by 3 bases and V by 5 bases; bases with no gene match: 4. The CDR3 consists of 13 residues. Germline CDR1 reads SGHRS; CDR2 reads YFSETQ. The CDR3 loop reads CASRYGQEETQYF. The CDR3 DNA reads TGCGCCAGCAGATACGGACAGGAAGAGACCCAGTACTTC.

The V and J genes are TRBV5-1 and TRBJ1-3; D gene uncertain. This CDR3 region has 17 residues. Germline V gene data show CDR1 as SGHRS and CDR2 as YFSETQ. The germline V and J ends were trimmed by 0 bases and 0 bases, with 13 bases remaining between them. The CDR3 spells CASSLDSSMPSGNTIYF. The CDR3 bases are TGCGCCAGCAGCTTGGATTCTTCCATGCCCTCTGGAAACACCATATATTTT.

The chain couples TRBV28 to TRBJ1-5; no clear D gene. The CDR3 has 15 amino acids. Trimming shortened V by 2 bases and J by 3 bases, and 11 bases separated the two germline ends. The germline V gene has CDR1 MDHEN and CDR2 SYDVKM. The CDR3 DNA reads as TGTGCCAGCAGTTTAGCTGGCCAGCTCAATCAGCCCCAGCATTTT. Its translation is CASSLAGQLNQPQHF. The complete variable domain, with remaining parts taken from reference TRBV28 and TRBJ1-5, reads DVKVTQSSRYLVKRTGEKVFLECVQDMDHENMFWYRQDPGLGLRLIYFSYDVKMKEKGDIPEGYSVSREKKERFSLILESASTNQTSMYLCASSLAGQLNQPQHFGDGTRLSIL.

The chain couples TRBV6-4 to TRBJ2-3, with a possible D match to TRBD1 (5 bases). The CDR3 has 16 amino acids. Germline values: CDR1 MRHNA, CDR2 SNTAGT. V lost 0 bases, J lost 2 bases, and 12 bases lay in between. The CDR3 reads CASSDSSDTSTDTQYF. DNA for the CDR3: TGTGCCAGCAGTGACTCGTCGGACACCTCCACAGATACGCAGTATTTT.

The V call is TRBV10-3, the J call TRBJ1-6, with D possibly matching TRBD1 (5 bases). Germline V CDR1 and CDR2: ENHRY, SYGVKD. This CDR3 spans 14 amino acids. The V end lost 10 bases, the J end lost 6 bases, and 16 bases lay between the germline ends. This CDR3 is CATSTVIINSPLHF. The CDR3 coding sequence is TGTGCCACGTCGACAGTAATAATTAATTCACCCCTCCACTTT.

The V call is TRBV19, the J call TRBJ1-2; 12 bases agree with TRBD1. With V trimmed by 5 bases and J by 13 bases, 8 bases remained unmatched. Germline CDR1 LNHDA, CDR2 SQIVND (reference sequence). The length of the CDR3 is 13 residues. Written as DNA, the CDR3 is TGTGCCAGTAGTGGGGACAGGGGGCTATTCTTCACCTTC. Its protein is CASSGDRGLFFTF.

The chain combines TRBV30 with TRBJ1-2, with D uncertain. The CDR3 extends over 12 amino acids. The ends were cut back, 0 bases at V and 6 bases at J, with 8 bases in the middle. Looked up from germline, CDR1 is GTSNPN and CDR2 is SVGIG (reference sequence). CDR3 DNA: TGTGCCTGGAGTGTATCCGGACATGGCTACACCTTC. Encoded protein: CAWSVSGHGYTF.

The chain links TRBV7-2 to TRBJ1-2; possible D gene TRBD1, 5 bases. This CDR3 comprises 15 residues. Germline CDR1 reads SGHTA; CDR2 reads FQGNSA. V lost 7 bases and J lost 0, with 15 bases in between. The CDR3 DNA follows: TGTGCCAGCACCAATACAGGAATTTCTAACTATGGCTACACCTTC. Translated, it gives CASTNTGISNYGYTF.

The genes are TRBV7-8 and TRBJ2-4; TRBD1 or TRBD2 may be the D gene (5 bases each). CDR1 and CDR2 (germline): SGHVS, FQNEAQ. The CDR3 spans 15 residues. V was cut by 5 bases and J by 6 bases, with 17 bases left in between. The CDR3 is CASSLPSVGPNIQYF. CDR3 sequence (DNA): TGTGCCAGCAGCCTCCCGTCAGTGGGACCAAACATTCAGTACTTC.

The chain combines TRBV9 with TRBJ1-3; D call uncertain. Germline V gene lookup returns CDR1 SGDLS and CDR2 YYNGEE. The V end was cut by 3 bases, the J end by 2 bases, with 6 bases between. The CDR3 contains 13 residues. The CDR3: CASSGFTGNTIYF. The CDR3 DNA reads as TGTGCCAGCAGCGGATTTACTGGAAACACCATATATTTT.

This clone was observed once. The rearrangement joins TRBV2 to TRBJ2-7; no definite D call. Trimming pared 6 bases from V and 7 bases from J, leaving 10 bases between. There are 11 residues in the CDR3. Germline V CDR1 and CDR2: SNHLY, FYNNEI. The CDR3 loop reads CASSPSREQYF. The CDR3 region has the DNA TGTGCCAGCAGCCCATCGCGGGAGCAGTACTTC.

J is TRBJ2-7 and V is TRBV5-1; D is undetermined. Germline V CDR1 and CDR2: SGHRS, YFSETQ. CDR3 size: 15 residues. Trimming stripped 0 bases from V and 3 bases from J, with 13 bases between. The CDR3: CASSLEAHPFYEQYF. In DNA, the CDR3 is TGCGCCAGCAGCTTGGAAGCCCATCCCTTCTACGAGCAGTACTTC.

The gene calls are TRBV18 and TRBJ2-7; possible D gene TRBD2, 5 bases. Germline V gene sequence: CDR1 KGHSH, CDR2 LQKENI. V lost 3 bases and J 9 bases, leaving 15 bases between the germline ends. This CDR3 spans 13 amino acids. Written as DNA, the CDR3 is TGTGCCAGCTCACCCAGCGACACTCGGGGGCAGTACTTC. Translation: CASSPSDTRGQYF.

This clone was counted a single time. The CDR3 loop is CASSLGRVEEQYF. Written as DNA, the CDR3 is TGTGCCAGCAGCTTAGGGAGGGTGGAAGAGCAGTACTTC. J is TRBJ2-5 and V is TRBV7-6, with D maybe TRBD2 (6 bases). Trimming left V 1 base short and J 11 bases short, with 14 bases between. The CDR3 totals 13 residues. From germline, CDR1 is SGHVS and CDR2 FNYEAQ.

This clone has just one count. Different DNA sequences within this sample yield the same CDR3. This sequence joins TRBV5-6 and TRBJ1-5; possible D gene TRBD1, 5 bases. Trimming removed 0 bases at V and 2 bases at J, with 6 bases between. The CDR3 loop spans 14 amino acids. Germline CDR1 reads SGHDT; CDR2 reads YYEEEE. CDR3 residues: CASSLVGGNQPQHF. In nucleotides, the CDR3 is TGTGCCAGCAGCTTGGTGGGGGGCAATCAGCCCCAGCATTTT.

This CDR3 is CASSYSTLGSAQYF. Here the CDR3 DNA reads TGTGCCAGCAGTTACTCGACGTTGGGATCGGCGCAGTATTTT. The chain is built from TRBV6-5 and TRBJ2-3, with D hard to call. This CDR3 region has 14 residues. CDR1 is MNHEY and CDR2 is SVGAGI in the germline V gene. V gave up 0 bases and J gave up 10 bases, with 14 bases separating them.

The rearrangement uses TRBV4-3 and TRBJ1-4; D is unresolved. The length of the CDR3 is 19 residues. The germline gives CDR1 LGHNA, CDR2 YSLEER. V was pared by 0 bases and J by 7 bases, with 24 bases between. CDR3 bases: TGCGCCAGCAGCCAAGATGGCCCCCTCGGCCTAGGGAGTGTTGAAAAACTGTTTTTT. It is translated as CASSQDGPLGLGSVEKLFF.

The chain is built from TRBV5-1 and TRBJ2-5; D possibly corresponds to TRBD1 (6 bases). V lost 4 bases to trimming and J lost 1 base, with 14 bases between them. This CDR3 has 15 amino acids. The germline V gene encodes CDR1 SGHRS and CDR2 YFSETQ. CDR3 sequence reads: CASSPYQGPQETQYF. The CDR3 DNA reads as TGCGCCAGCAGCCCATACCAGGGGCCCCAAGAGACCCAGTACTTC.